The source of this T cell receptor beta chain is a study of T cells in Graves' hyperthyroidism and ophthalmopathy. The overall study: Pretreatment peripheral blood was obtained at initial diagnosis.

Aged 18 to 65, the patients had hyperthyroidism that was newly diagnosed and had lasted under 2 months. Study-wide results and caveats: Clonotypes that were expanded in thyroid above 0.001 mostly appeared in blood too.

This clonotype has ten or more counts. Its specificity is unknown. TCR beta CDR3 regions were amplified from RNA transcripts. Primed by the HTBI set, a first-round RT-PCR was run on the TCR CDR3. Each CDR3 protein is one row after TCRdb ran MiXCR on the multiplex PCR reads. The sample lists about 350,000 distinct CDR3 sequences, approximately 15% seen once, with approximately 25% in the top ten. The CDR3 consists of 15 residues. The V gene lost 2 bases and the J gene lost 2 bases, with 13 bases spanning the gap. Germline V CDR1 and CDR2: MNHEY, SVGEGT. V is TRBV6-2 or TRBV6-3 and J is TRBJ2-7; D tentatively fits TRBD1 or TRBD2 (5 bases each). Source material: blood. This TCR was recovered from a woman aged 30 to 39 with Graves' hyperthyroidism. The CDR3 spells CASSYRDQIAYEQYF. In DNA form, the CDR3 reads TGTGCCAGCAGTTACAGGGACCAAATTGCCTACGAGCAGTACTTC.